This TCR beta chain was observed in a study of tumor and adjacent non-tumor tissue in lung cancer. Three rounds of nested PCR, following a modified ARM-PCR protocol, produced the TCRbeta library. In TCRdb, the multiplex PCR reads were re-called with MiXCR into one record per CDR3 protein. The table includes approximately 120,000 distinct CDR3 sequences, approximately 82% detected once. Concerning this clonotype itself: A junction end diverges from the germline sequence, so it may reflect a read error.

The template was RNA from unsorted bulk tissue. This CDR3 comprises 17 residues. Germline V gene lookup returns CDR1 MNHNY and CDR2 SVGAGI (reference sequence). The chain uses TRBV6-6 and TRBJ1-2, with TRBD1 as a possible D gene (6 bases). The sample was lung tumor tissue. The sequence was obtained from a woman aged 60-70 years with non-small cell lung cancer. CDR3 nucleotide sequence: TGTGCCATCAGTTACGGCAGGGGAAAACCTACCTTATATGGCTACACCTTC. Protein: CAISYGRGKPTLYGYTF.